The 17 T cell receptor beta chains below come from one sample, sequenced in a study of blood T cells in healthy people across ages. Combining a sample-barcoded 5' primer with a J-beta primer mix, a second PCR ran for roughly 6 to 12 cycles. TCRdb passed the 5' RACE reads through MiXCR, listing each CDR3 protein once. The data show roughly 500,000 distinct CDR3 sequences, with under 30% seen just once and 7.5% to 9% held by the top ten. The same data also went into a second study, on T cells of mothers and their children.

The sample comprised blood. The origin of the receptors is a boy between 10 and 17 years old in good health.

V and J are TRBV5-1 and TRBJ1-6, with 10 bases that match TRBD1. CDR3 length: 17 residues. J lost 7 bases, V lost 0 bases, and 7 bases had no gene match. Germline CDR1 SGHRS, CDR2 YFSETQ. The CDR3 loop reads CASSLDWTGGANSPLHF. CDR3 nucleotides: TGCGCCAGCAGCTTGGATTGGACAGGGGGAGCAAATTCACCCCTCCACTTT.

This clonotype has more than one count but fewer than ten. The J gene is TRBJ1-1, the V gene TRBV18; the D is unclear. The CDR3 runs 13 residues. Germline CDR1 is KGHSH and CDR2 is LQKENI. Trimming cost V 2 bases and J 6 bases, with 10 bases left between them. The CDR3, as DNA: TGTGCCAGCTCACCATCGGGGAAATCTGAAGCTTTCTTT. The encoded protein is CASSPSGKSEAFF.

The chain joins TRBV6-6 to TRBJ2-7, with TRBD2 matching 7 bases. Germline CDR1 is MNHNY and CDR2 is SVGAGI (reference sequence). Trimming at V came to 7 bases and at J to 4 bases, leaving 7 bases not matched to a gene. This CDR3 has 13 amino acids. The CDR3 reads CASIEGGPYEQYF. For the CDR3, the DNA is TGTGCCAGCATTGAGGGAGGGCCATACGAGCAGTACTTC.

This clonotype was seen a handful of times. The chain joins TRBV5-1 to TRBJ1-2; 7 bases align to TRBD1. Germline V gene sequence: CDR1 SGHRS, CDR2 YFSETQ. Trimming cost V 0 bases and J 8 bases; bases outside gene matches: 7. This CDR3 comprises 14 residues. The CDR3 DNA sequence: TGCGCCAGCAGCTTGGAGGAGGGGGCGCGGGGCTACACCTTC. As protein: CASSLEEGARGYTF.

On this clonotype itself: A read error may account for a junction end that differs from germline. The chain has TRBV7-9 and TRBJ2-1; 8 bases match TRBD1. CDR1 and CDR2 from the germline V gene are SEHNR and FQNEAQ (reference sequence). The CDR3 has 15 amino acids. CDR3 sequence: CASSLLGTGRNEQFF. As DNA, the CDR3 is TGCGCCAGCAGCCTCCTAGGGACAGGACGCAATGAGCAGTTCTTC.

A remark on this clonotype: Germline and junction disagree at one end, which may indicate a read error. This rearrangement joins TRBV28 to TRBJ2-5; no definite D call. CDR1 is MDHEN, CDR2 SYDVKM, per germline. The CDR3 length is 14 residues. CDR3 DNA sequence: TGTGCCAGCAGTTCCGGACGGCAAGTGAAGACCCGGTACTTC. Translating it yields CASSSGRQVKTRYF.

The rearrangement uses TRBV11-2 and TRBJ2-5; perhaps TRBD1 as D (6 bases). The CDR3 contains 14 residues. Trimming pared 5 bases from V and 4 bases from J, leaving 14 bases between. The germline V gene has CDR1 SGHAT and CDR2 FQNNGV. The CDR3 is CASSVSQGGETQYF. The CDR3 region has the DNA TGTGCCAGCAGCGTGTCACAGGGCGGAGAGACCCAGTACTTC.

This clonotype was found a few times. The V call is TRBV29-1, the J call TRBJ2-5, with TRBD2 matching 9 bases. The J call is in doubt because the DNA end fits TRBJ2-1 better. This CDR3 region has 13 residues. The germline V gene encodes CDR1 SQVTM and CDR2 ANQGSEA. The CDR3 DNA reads TGCAGCGTTGAAGGCGGGAGGGCGGATGAGCAGTTCTTC. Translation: CSVEGGRADEQFF.

The CDR3 loop reads CASSRDPQETQYF. In DNA, the CDR3 is TGTGCCAGCAGCCGGGACCCCCAAGAGACCCAGTACTTC. The V and J genes are TRBV9 and TRBJ2-5; D might be TRBD1 or TRBD2, each matching 5 bases. In germline, CDR1 is SGDLS, CDR2 YYNGEE. V lost 4 bases, J lost 1 base, and 8 bases lay in between. This CDR3 has 13 amino acids.

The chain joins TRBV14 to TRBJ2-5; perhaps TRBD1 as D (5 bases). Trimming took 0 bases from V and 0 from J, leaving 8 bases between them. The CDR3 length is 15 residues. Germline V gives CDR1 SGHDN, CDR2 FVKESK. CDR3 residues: CASSQDSTDQETQYF. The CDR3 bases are TGTGCCAGCAGCCAAGATTCGACAGACCAAGAGACCCAGTACTTC. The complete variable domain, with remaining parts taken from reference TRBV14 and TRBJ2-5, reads EAGVTQFPSHSVIEKGQTVTLRCDPISGHDNLYWYRRVMGKEIKFLLHFVKESKQDESGMPNNRFLAERTGGTYSTLKVQPAELEDSGVYFCASSQDSTDQETQYFGPGTRLLVL.

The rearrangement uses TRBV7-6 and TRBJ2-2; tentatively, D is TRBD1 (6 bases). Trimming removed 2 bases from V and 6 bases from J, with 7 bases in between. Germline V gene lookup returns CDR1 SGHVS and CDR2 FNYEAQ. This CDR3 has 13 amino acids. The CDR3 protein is CASSLNRAGELFF. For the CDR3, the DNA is TGTGCCAGCAGCTTAAACAGGGCCGGGGAGCTGTTTTTT.

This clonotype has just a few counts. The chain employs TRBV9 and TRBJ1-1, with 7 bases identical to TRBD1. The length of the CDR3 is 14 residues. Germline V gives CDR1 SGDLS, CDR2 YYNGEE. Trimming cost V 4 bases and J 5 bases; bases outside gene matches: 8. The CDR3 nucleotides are TGTGCCAGCAGCTCACACGAACAGGGGACTGAAGCTTTCTTT. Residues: CASSSHEQGTEAFF.

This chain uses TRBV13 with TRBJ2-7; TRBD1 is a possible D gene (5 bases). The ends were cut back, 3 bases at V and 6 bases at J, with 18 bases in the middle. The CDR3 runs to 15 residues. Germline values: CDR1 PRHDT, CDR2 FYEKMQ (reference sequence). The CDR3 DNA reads TGTGCCAGCAGCTTGCGACAGACGTCGGCGTCCGAGCAGTACTTC. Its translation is CASSLRQTSASEQYF.

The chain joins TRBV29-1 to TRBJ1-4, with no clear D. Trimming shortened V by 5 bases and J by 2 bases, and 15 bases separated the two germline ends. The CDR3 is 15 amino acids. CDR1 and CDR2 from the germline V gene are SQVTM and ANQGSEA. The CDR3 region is CSVPEPRGTNEKLFF. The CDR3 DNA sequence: TGCAGCGTTCCCGAACCGAGAGGGACTAATGAAAAACTGTTTTTT.

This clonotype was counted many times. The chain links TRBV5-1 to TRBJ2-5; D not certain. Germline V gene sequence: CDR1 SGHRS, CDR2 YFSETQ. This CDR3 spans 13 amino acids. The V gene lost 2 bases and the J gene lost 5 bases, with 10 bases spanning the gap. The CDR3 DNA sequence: TGCGCCAGCAGCTTCTACGGGCGGGAGACCCAGTACTTC. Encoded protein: CASSFYGRETQYF. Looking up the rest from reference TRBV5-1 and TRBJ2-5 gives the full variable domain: KAGVTQTPRYLIKTRGQQVTLSCSPISGHRSVSWYQQTPGQGLQFLFEYFSETQRNKGNFPGRFSGRQFSNSRSEMNVSTLELGDSALYLCASSFYGRETQYFGPGTRLLVL.

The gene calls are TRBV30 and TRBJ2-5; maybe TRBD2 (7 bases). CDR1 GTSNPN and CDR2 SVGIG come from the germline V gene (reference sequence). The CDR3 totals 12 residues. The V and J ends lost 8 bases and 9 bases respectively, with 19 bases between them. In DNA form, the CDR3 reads TGTGCCCAATCGGGGGGCCTAGGTTCCCAGTACTTC. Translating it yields CAQSGGLGSQYF.

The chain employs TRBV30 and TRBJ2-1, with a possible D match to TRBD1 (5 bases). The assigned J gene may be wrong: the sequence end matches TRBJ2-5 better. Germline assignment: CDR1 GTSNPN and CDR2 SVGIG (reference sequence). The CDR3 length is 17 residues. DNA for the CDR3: TGTGCCTGGAGTGCAAATTTGAAACAGGTTCTAGGAGAGACCCAGTACTTC. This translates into CAWSANLKQVLGETQYF.